Sequencing of this T cell receptor (beta chain) was carried out in a study of T cells in women clearing cervical HPV infection. Whole-study context: Cases' blood sampling followed lesion detection by median roughly 160 days (90 to 200). Overall study findings and caveats: Richness plus V gene abundances separated cases from controls with AUC around 0.8.

This CDR3 region has 13 residues. The germline CDR1 and CDR2 sequences are SGHDT and YYEEEE. Trimming took 4 bases from V and 5 from J, leaving 10 bases between them. Repertoires were generated with immunoSEQ multiplex PCR, while TCRdb's copy carries only in-frame clones and drops some. The specimen's table records 30,000 to 40,000 clones. Concerning this clone: Antigen unknown. The read finishes 3 residues shy of the CDR3 end, and the germline J gene is used to complete it.

The chain joins TRBV5-6 to TRBJ1-3; D not resolved. The sequenced sample was blood buffy coat. The sequence was obtained from a woman aged 18 to 75 with a cervical HPV16 infection that either progressed to CIN3+ or cleared (not recorded which). The CDR3 sequence: CASSVDTRNTIYF. Partial CDR3 DNA: TGTGCCAGCAGCGTTGACACCAGAAACACC.